The 27 T cell receptor beta chains reported below all come from one sample, sequenced in a study of control samples from healthy donors and cancer patients. Some clones are missing from TCRdb's copy, which holds only in-frame ones; the method was immunoSEQ multiplex PCR. The sample lists about 84,000 clones, around 80% seen once, with 11% in the top ten. Sequencing input: PBMCs. The receptors originated from a man between 60 and 70 years old with head and neck cancer.

CDR3 in amino acids: CASSETGLGLAGGYTGELFF. In nucleotides, the CDR3 is TGTGCCAGCAGTGAAACCGGGCTCGGACTAGCGGGAGGGTACACCGGGGAGCTGTTTTTT. The J gene is TRBJ2-2, the V gene TRBV2; 15 bases are shared with TRBD2. Trimming removed 2 bases from V and 3 bases from J; junction bases left unmatched: 10. The CDR3 is 20 amino acids. In germline, CDR1 is SNHLY, CDR2 FYNNEI.

V gene TRBV30 combines with J gene TRBJ1-1; possible D gene TRBD1, 5 bases. The CDR3 runs to 12 residues. The germline gives CDR1 GTSNPN, CDR2 SVGIG (reference sequence). V was clipped by 4 bases and J by 4 bases, with 10 bases between them. The CDR3: CAWTGSSTEAFF. CDR3 coding DNA: TGTGCCTGGACAGGGTCCAGCACTGAAGCTTTCTTT.

CDR3 sequence reads: CASSQVVGWRGANRHEKLFF. CDR3 DNA: TGCGCCAGCAGCCAAGTTGTGGGGTGGAGGGGCGCGAATCGCCATGAAAAACTGTTTTTT. The V and J genes are TRBV4-1 and TRBJ1-4; tentative D call: TRBD1 (5 bases). The CDR3 contains 20 residues. Germline V gene lookup returns CDR1 MGHRA and CDR2 YSYEKL. Trimming removed 1 base from V and 6 bases from J, with 27 bases in between.

This chain joins TRBV2 and TRBJ2-3; D might be TRBD1 (6 bases). Between the trimmed V and J ends, which lost 6 bases and 0 bases, there was a span of 19 bases. This CDR3 has 17 residues. CDR1 and CDR2 from the germline V gene are SNHLY and FYNNEI. DNA of the CDR3: TGTGCCAGCAGCTGGGGGCTGGCCTCGCTAAGCACAGATACGCAGTATTTT. Translated: CASSWGLASLSTDTQYF.

This chain joins TRBV4-1 and TRBJ1-5, with a possible D match to TRBD1 (6 bases). CDR1 is MGHRA, CDR2 YSYEKL, per germline. The CDR3 runs 18 residues. V lost 2 bases and J 1 base, leaving 18 bases between the germline ends. The CDR3 DNA follows: TGCGCCAGCAGCCAAATACAGGTAAAAGGGGGGAGCAATCAGCCCCAGCATTTT. As protein: CASSQIQVKGGSNQPQHF.

This chain connects TRBV3-1 (or the pseudogene TRBV3-2) to TRBJ2-7; D is uncertain. Germline-derived CDR1 and CDR2 are LGHDT and YNNKEL (reference sequence). V was cut by 3 bases and J by 4 bases, with 13 bases left in between. The CDR3 has 14 amino acids. The CDR3: CASSQAPTGYEQYF. The CDR3 nucleotides read TGTGCCAGCAGCCAGGCCCCGACCGGATACGAGCAGTACTTC.

The chain carries TRBV12-3 or TRBV12-4 and TRBJ1-5, with unresolved D. The CDR3 sequence is 12 residues long. The V gene lost 6 bases and the J gene lost 4 bases, with 7 bases spanning the gap. CDR3 residues: CASRTGNQPQHF. The DNA of the CDR3 is TGTGCCAGCAGGACGGGAAATCAGCCCCAGCATTTT.

A remark on this clone: This CDR3 is also generated by other DNA sequences in the sample. The chain employs TRBV20-1 and TRBJ2-7; D unresolved. From germline, CDR1 is DFQATT and CDR2 SNEGSKA (reference sequence). The CDR3 extends over 11 amino acids. V lost 4 bases to trimming and J lost 6 bases, with 10 bases between them. This CDR3 is CSATREVEQYF. The CDR3 DNA reads as TGCAGTGCTACTAGAGAGGTCGAGCAGTACTTC.

This clone appeared once. The rearrangement links TRBV6-5 to TRBJ1-6, with a weak D call TRBD1 (5 bases). There are 15 residues in the CDR3. The germline V and J ends were trimmed by 4 bases and 9 bases, with 16 bases remaining between them. Germline-derived CDR1 and CDR2 are MNHEY and SVGAGI. CDR3 in DNA: TGTGCCAGCAGTTGGGGGAGCGGGGCAGGTTCACCCCTCCACTTT. Amino acid sequence: CASSWGSGAGSPLHF.

The chain uses TRBV30 and TRBJ1-2; no reliable D call. Germline CDR1 reads GTSNPN; CDR2 reads SVGIG (reference sequence). The CDR3 has 13 residues. Trimming took 0 bases from V and 2 from J, leaving 7 bases between them. The CDR3 DNA is TGTGCCTGGAGTGTACGATGGAACTATGGCTACACCTTC. Its translation is CAWSVRWNYGYTF. The full variable domain, in which reference TRBV30 and TRBJ1-2 provide the parts outside the CDR3, is SQTIHQWPATLVQPVGSPLSLECTVEGTSNPNLYWYRQAAGRGLQLLFYSVGIGQISSEVPQNLSASRPQDRQFILSSKKLLLSDSGFYLCAWSVRWNYGYTFGSGTRLTVV.

This clone was recorded a few times. The chain uses TRBV4-2 and TRBJ2-1; maybe TRBD2 (5 bases). CDR1 LGHNA and CDR2 YNFKEQ come from the germline V gene. The CDR3 is made up of 14 amino acids. Deletions cut 3 bases from V and 4 bases from J, with 10 bases between. The CDR3 sequence is CASSQLAKYNEQFF. The CDR3 DNA reads TGTGCCAGCAGCCAGCTAGCAAAGTACAATGAGCAGTTCTTC.

The chain links TRBV5-1 to TRBJ2-3; D remains ambiguous. The germline V gene encodes CDR1 SGHRS and CDR2 YFSETQ. The CDR3 spans 14 residues. V shed 4 bases and J shed 0 bases, with 9 bases lying between them. The CDR3 region is CASSIPVSTDTQYF. CDR3 DNA sequence: TGCGCCAGCAGCATTCCGGTTAGCACAGATACGCAGTATTTT. Looking up the rest from reference TRBV5-1 and TRBJ2-3 gives the full variable domain: KAGVTQTPRYLIKTRGQQVTLSCSPISGHRSVSWYQQTPGQGLQFLFEYFSETQRNKGNFPGRFSGRQFSNSRSEMNVSTLELGDSALYLCASSIPVSTDTQYFGPGTRLTVL.

The chain joins TRBV5-6 to TRBJ2-3, with D unclear. Germline CDR1 SGHDT, CDR2 YYEEEE. Trimming stripped 5 bases from V and 4 bases from J, with 8 bases between. CDR3 length: 12 amino acids. The DNA for the CDR3 is TGTGCCAGCAGAAGGGAAGCAGATACGCAGTATTTT. Encoded protein: CASRREADTQYF.

The chain links TRBV5-1 to TRBJ2-2; D unclear. The CDR3 has 13 residues. V was shortened by 4 bases and J by 4 bases, with 8 bases between the two germline ends. Germline loops: CDR1 SGHRS, CDR2 YFSETQ. CDR3 nucleotide sequence: TGCGCCAGCAGCCGATCTGTCACCGGGGAGCTGTTTTTT. Amino acids: CASSRSVTGELFF.

The chain employs TRBV18 and TRBJ1-1; maybe TRBD1 (5 bases). CDR3 size: 16 residues. The V and J ends lost 2 bases and 0 bases respectively, with 13 bases between them. Germline assignment: CDR1 KGHSH and CDR2 LQKENI. CDR3 region: CASSPTVGTLNTEAFF. The CDR3 DNA follows: TGTGCCAGCTCACCAACAGTTGGGACGCTGAACACTGAAGCTTTCTTT.

This CDR3 is CASSSMDRGPDTQYF. The CDR3 DNA reads as TGTGCCAGCAGTTCTATGGACAGGGGACCAGATACGCAGTATTTT. This chain connects TRBV27 to TRBJ2-3; 9 nucleotides line up with TRBD1. The CDR3 totals 15 residues. Germline V gene sequence: CDR1 MNHEY, CDR2 SMNVEV (reference sequence). Trimming took 4 bases from V and 4 from J; bases not matched to a gene: 6.

The V gene is TRBV5-6, the J gene TRBJ2-7, with D perhaps being TRBD1 or TRBD2 (6 bases each). The CDR3 extends over 15 amino acids. Germline assignment: CDR1 SGHDT and CDR2 YYEEEE. V was clipped by 1 base and J by 0 bases, with 11 bases between them. CDR3 in DNA: TGTGCCAGCAGCTTGCCGGGGGCCAGCTCCTACGAGCAGTACTTC. Protein sequence: CASSLPGASSYEQYF.

The chain has TRBV5-1 and TRBJ2-7; 8 nucleotides line up with TRBD1. Germline lookup yields CDR1 SGHRS and CDR2 YFSETQ. This CDR3 contains 14 residues. J lost 5 bases, V lost 4 bases, and 8 bases had no gene match. CDR3 amino acids: CASSKGQDPDEQYF. In nucleotides, the CDR3 is TGCGCCAGCAGCAAGGGACAGGATCCCGACGAGCAGTACTTC.

V is TRBV5-1 and J is TRBJ2-7, with a weak D call TRBD2 (5 bases). Deletions cut 1 base from V and 2 bases from J, with 13 bases between. The CDR3 totals 15 residues. Germline V gene lookup returns CDR1 SGHRS and CDR2 YFSETQ. The CDR3 nucleotides are TGCGCCAGCAGCTTGTATTACGAGGGCCCCTACGAGCAGTACTTC. It yields the protein CASSLYYEGPYEQYF.

V is TRBV4-1 and J is TRBJ1-2, with 7 positions matching TRBD1. The V segment lost 4 bases and the J segment 3 bases; nucleotides outside the gene matches: 11. The CDR3 is 16 amino acids. Germline CDR1 reads MGHRA; CDR2 reads YSYEKL. Here the CDR3 DNA reads TGCGCCAGCAGCCCCCTAGGGAGGGGGCAGGACTATGGCTACACCTTC. Protein sequence: CASSPLGRGQDYGYTF.

Only a few counts were recorded for this clone. This sequence joins TRBV7-2 and TRBJ2-7; TRBD2 matches 8 bases. CDR3 length: 16 amino acids. In germline, CDR1 is SGHTA, CDR2 FQGNSA. V shed 1 base and J 3 bases; nucleotides not matched to a gene: 8. CDR3 sequence: CASSLGLAGGYYEQYF. For the CDR3, the DNA is TGTGCCAGCAGCTTAGGGCTAGCGGGTGGGTACTACGAGCAGTACTTC.

V and J are TRBV6-5 and TRBJ2-3; maybe TRBD2 (7 bases). Trimming left V 2 bases short and J 6 bases short, with 18 bases between. This CDR3 is built from 16 residues. Germline V gene lookup returns CDR1 MNHEY and CDR2 SVGAGI. The CDR3 loop is CASSYRGRAVVDTQYF. As DNA, the CDR3 is TGTGCCAGCAGTTACAGGGGGAGGGCCGTTGTGGATACGCAGTATTTT.

V is TRBV4-2 and J is TRBJ2-7; D gene unclear. V dropped 1 base and J dropped 6 bases, with 10 bases sitting between them. CDR1 and CDR2 from the germline V gene are LGHNA and YNFKEQ. The CDR3 covers 13 residues. CDR3 in DNA: TGTGCCAGCAGCCAAGTTAGTCCGTCCGAGCAGTACTTC. This translates into CASSQVSPSEQYF.

The chain carries TRBV15 and TRBJ1-4; 10 positions agree with TRBD1. The CDR3 is 15 amino acids. CDR1 and CDR2 (germline): LNHNV, YYDKDF (reference sequence). Germline trimming cut 4 bases from V and 7 bases from J; bases unmatched to any gene: 6. The CDR3 DNA sequence: TGTGCCACCAGCACTAGGACAGGGGGTAGTGAAAAACTGTTTTTT. It translates to CATSTRTGGSEKLFF.

V is TRBV5-1 and J is TRBJ2-5; D might be TRBD2 (5 bases). The CDR3 totals 16 residues. Trimming left V 0 bases short and J 5 bases short, with 17 bases between. From germline, CDR1 is SGHRS and CDR2 YFSETQ. CDR3 amino acids: CASSLALGVSQETQYF. Here the CDR3 DNA reads TGCGCCAGCAGCTTGGCCTTGGGAGTCAGTCAGGAGACCCAGTACTTC.

The chain couples TRBV4-1 to TRBJ1-3; possible D gene TRBD1, 5 bases. V was pared by 4 bases and J by 2 bases, with 21 bases between. Germline-derived CDR1 and CDR2 are MGHRA and YSYEKL. This CDR3 contains 18 residues. CDR3 amino acids: CASSRELGHRDPGNTIYF. CDR3 coding DNA: TGCGCCAGCAGCCGGGAACTTGGACACCGCGACCCTGGAAACACCATATATTTT.

The chain employs TRBV13 and TRBJ2-1; D unresolved. With 0 bases removed from V and 6 bases from J, the gap between germline ends came to 0 bases. CDR1 is PRHDT, CDR2 FYEKMQ, per germline (reference sequence). This CDR3 contains 11 residues. The CDR3 is CASSLGNEQFF. The CDR3 DNA is TGTGCCAGCAGCTTAGGCAATGAGCAGTTCTTC.